Listed below are T cell receptor beta chains from one sample, sequenced in a study of CD8+CD57+ T cells in acquired aplastic anemia. TCRdb recomputed calls from the reads with MiXCR, one row per CDR3 protein. The sample consists of about 210,000 distinct CDR3 sequences, roughly 35% of them appearing once. The sequencing input was sorted CD4+, CD8+, or CD8+CD57+ T cells (not recorded which) from PBMCs. All receptors come from a human donor in good health, serving as a control. CDR3s include the opening cysteine and the closing phenylalanine or tryptophan. D genes are given only for firm matches. Rows may omit the clone size; those that give it use once, few, many or a size class.

len | abundance | j_gene | d_gene | v_gene | CDR3nt | CDR3aa
15 | NA | TRBJ1-5 | NA | TRBV15 | TGTGCCACCAGCAGAGTACCCGGGTACCAAGAGACCCAGCATTTT | CATSRVPGYQETQHF
14 | NA | TRBJ1-2 | NA | TRBV7-2 | TGTGCCAGCAGCTTTGTACAGGCTAACTATGGCTACACCTTC | CASSFVQANYGYTF
13 | NA | TRBJ1-1 | NA | TRBV29-1 | TGCAGCGTTGTGGGGGGGATGAACACTGAAGCTTTCTTT | CSVVGGMNTEAFF
10 | NA | TRBJ2-7 | TRBD1 | TRBV2 | TGTGCCAGCAGTGGGCGACAGGGGGCCTTC | CASSGRQGAF
15 | many | TRBJ1-4 | TRBD1 | TRBV19 | TGTGCCAGTAGTATGGCGGGGACAGGGGGTGAAAAACTGTTTTTT | CASSMAGTGGEKLFF
16 | many | TRBJ2-3 | NA | TRBV29-1 | TGCAGCGTTGAAGGACTCATTCCGACGGGCACAGATACGCAGTATTTT | CSVEGLIPTGTDTQYF
16 | once | TRBJ2-3 | NA | TRBV7-3 | TGTGCCAGCAGCTTAGGCTCACAGGAGAGCACAGATACGCAGTATTTT | CASSLGSQESTDTQYF
12 | many | TRBJ1-1 | NA | TRBV10-3 | TGTGCCGTCGCCGACACCTACACTGAAGCTTTCTTT | CAVADTYTEAFF
14 | many | TRBJ2-5 | TRBD2 | TRBV7-2 | TGTGCCAGCAGCGCCCGGGGGGGCCGTGAGACCCAGTACTTC | CASSARGGRETQYF
19 | few | TRBJ2-5 | NA | TRBV7-6 | TGTGCCAGCAGCTTGGGGGTTGGGCGGCGGCCCACCCCGGGCGAGACCCAGTACTTC | CASSLGVGRRPTPGETQYF
14 | NA | TRBJ2-2 | NA | TRBV7-2 | TGTGCCAGCAGCCTAACAGGGATTACCGGGGAGCTGTTTTTT | CASSLTGITGELFF
12 | NA | TRBJ2-7 | TRBD1 | TRBV29-1 | TGCAGCACGAGACAGGGGACCGACGAGCAGTACTTC | CSTRQGTDEQYF
15 | many | TRBJ2-7 | NA | TRBV9 | TGTGCCAGCAGCGTAGGAGGGACTTCCCCTTACGAGCAGTACTTC | CASSVGGTSPYEQYF
13 | NA | TRBJ2-7 | TRBD2 | TRBV2 | TGTGCCAGCAGGGGGACTAGCGGCTACGAGCAGTACTTC | CASRGTSGYEQYF
12 | many | TRBJ1-2 | TRBD1 | TRBV20-1 | TGCAGTGCTAGAAACAGGGGCCCTGGCTACACCTTC | CSARNRGPGYTF
17 | NA | TRBJ2-1 | TRBD1 | TRBV15 | TGTGCCACCAGCAGAGAGTGGACAGGGGTAACGGGCAATGAGCAGTTCTTC | CATSREWTGVTGNEQFF
14 | NA | TRBJ1-2 | TRBD1 | TRBV12-3/TRBV12-4 | TGTGCCAGCAGTTTTGACAGGGGACTCGCTGGCTACACCTTC | CASSFDRGLAGYTF
11 | NA | TRBJ1-4 | NA | TRBV11-2 | TGTGCCAGCAGCTTAGCCGAAAAACTGTTTTTT | CASSLAEKLFF
12 | many | TRBJ2-3 | NA | TRBV10-3 | TGTGCCATCAGTGTCCGCTCAGATACGCAGTATTTT | CAISVRSDTQYF
15 | NA | TRBJ1-2 | NA | TRBV12-3/TRBV12-4 | TGTGCCAGCTTCCTAAGTCCCGGGAAGCTTGGTGGCTACACCTTC | CASFLSPGKLGGYTF
19 | many | TRBJ1-2 | TRBD1 | TRBV4-1 | TGCGCCAGCAGCCAAGTACCCTCGGGACAGGGGGCTTTCCGCTATGGCTACACCTTC | CASSQVPSGQGAFRYGYTF
15 | NA | TRBJ2-7 | TRBD1 | TRBV18 | TGTGCCAGCTCACTGTCGGGACAGGGGTTCTACGAGCAGTACTTC | CASSLSGQGFYEQYF
15 | few | TRBJ2-3 | NA | TRBV25-1 | TGTGCCAGCAGTGCGACAGGAGCACTCACAGATACGCAGTATTTT | CASSATGALTDTQYF
20 | NA | TRBJ2-7 | NA | TRBV5-1 | TGCGCCAGCAGCTTTGGCGGGGCAGGGAAGGTCTTCTTAGGACCGTACGAGCAGTACTTC | CASSFGGAGKVFLGPYEQYF
15 | once | TRBJ1-2 | NA | TRBV7-9 | TGTGCCAGCAGCCAATCACAGGTCAGGGACTATGGCTACACCTTC | CASSQSQVRDYGYTF
17 | many | TRBJ2-1 | TRBD2 | TRBV19 | TGTGCCAGTAGTTGGTTAGGATTAGGCGGGGGGGACAATGAGCAGTTCTTC | CASSWLGLGGGDNEQFF
13 | many | TRBJ1-5 | NA | TRBV19 | TGTGCCAGTAGTATGGGGCAGGATCAGCCCCAGCATTTT | CASSMGQDQPQHF
17 | many | TRBJ1-5 | TRBD1 | TRBV11-1 | TGTGCCAGCAGCATTCTACAGGGGGCGAATGGCAATCAGCCCCAGCATTTT | CASSILQGANGNQPQHF
15 | many | TRBJ2-5 | NA | TRBV20-1 | TGCAGTGCTAGAGTGGCTGTCGCCGATCAAGAGACCCAGTACTTC | CSARVAVADQETQYF
13 | many | TRBJ2-4 | TRBD2 | TRBV2 | TGTGCCAGCAGAACTAGCGGGGTAGTCGGCCAGTACTTC | CASRTSGVVGQYF
16 | many | TRBJ1-5 | TRBD1 | TRBV15 | TGTGCCACCAGCAGGGAACAGGGGGTTGGCAATCAGCCCCAGCATTTT | CATSREQGVGNQPQHF